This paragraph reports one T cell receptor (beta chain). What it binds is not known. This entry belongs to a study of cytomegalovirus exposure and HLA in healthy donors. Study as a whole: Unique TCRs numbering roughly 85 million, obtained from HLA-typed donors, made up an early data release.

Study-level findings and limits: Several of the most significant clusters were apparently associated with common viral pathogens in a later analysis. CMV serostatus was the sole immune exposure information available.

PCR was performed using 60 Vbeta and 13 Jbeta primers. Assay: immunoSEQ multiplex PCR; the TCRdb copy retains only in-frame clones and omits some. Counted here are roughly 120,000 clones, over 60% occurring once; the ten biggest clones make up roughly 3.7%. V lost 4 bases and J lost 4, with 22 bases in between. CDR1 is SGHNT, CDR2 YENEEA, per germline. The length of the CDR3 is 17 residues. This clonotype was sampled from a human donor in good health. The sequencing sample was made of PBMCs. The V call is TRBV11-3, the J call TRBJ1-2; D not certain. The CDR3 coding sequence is TGTGCCAGCAGCTCCAGCTTCAGCGGGTTCCAGAGCTATGGCTACACCTTC. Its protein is CASSSSFSGFQSYGYTF.